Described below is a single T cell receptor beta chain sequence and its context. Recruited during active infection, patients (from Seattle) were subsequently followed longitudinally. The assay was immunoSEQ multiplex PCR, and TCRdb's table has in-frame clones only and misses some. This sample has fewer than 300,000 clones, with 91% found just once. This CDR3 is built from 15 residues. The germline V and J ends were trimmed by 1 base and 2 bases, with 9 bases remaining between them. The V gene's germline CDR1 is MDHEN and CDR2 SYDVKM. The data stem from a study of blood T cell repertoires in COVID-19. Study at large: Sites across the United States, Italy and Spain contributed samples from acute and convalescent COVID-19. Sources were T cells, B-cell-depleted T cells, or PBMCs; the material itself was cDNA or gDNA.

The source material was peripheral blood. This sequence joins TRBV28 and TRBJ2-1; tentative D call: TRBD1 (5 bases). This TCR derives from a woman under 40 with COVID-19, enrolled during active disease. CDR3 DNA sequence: TGTGCCAGCAGTTTATCTGACAGTGCCTACAATGAGCAGTTCTTC. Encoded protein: CASSLSDSAYNEQFF.